The T cell receptor (beta chain) described here comes from a study of shared clonotypes between healthy human individuals. About the research overall: There were three CD4 naive, three CD4 memory, two CD8 naive and one CD8 memory plates per donor. Study-wide results and limits: Clonotypes shared by all four sorted-subset donors had higher generation probabilities than non-shared clonotypes. Only blood underwent sampling, and tissue repertoires likely differ.

Donors comprised only Caucasian adults living in Nashville, Tennessee. Germline V gene data show CDR1 as SGHTA and CDR2 as FQGNSA. CDR3 length: 16 residues. The ends lost 7 bases at V and 4 bases at J; junction bases unmatched: 14. Points on this clone: Its antigen is unknown.

Clones were sequenced by immunoSEQ multiplex PCR, and TCRdb holds only the in-frame ones, with some missing. Here the sample spans over 850,000 clones, 78% being singletons. The source material was memory CD4+ T cells from PBMCs. The sample's subset: CD45RA-negative fraction. V usage is TRBV7-2 and J usage is TRBJ2-7; 9 nucleotides agree with TRBD2. This receptor was identified in a young man in good health. Some clones in this sample may be carry-over from other donors' samples. In DNA form, the CDR3 reads TGTGCCAGCACCAAAGGGGGCGGGAGGGCGGAATACGAGCAGTACTTC. This gives the protein CASTKGGGRAEYEQYF.